The sequence of this T cell receptor (beta chain) was determined in a study of naive and memory T cell subsets. Two oligonucleotides, mixed equimolar, formed the beta constant-region primer covering TRBC1 and TRBC2. The ligated cDNA underwent four PCR rounds using SP2 and nested alpha and beta constant-region primers. TCRdb independently ran MiXCR on the UMI-ligation and nested PCR reads; one entry per CDR3 protein. The data show 25,000 to 40,000 distinct CDR3 sequences, under 20% seen once. Whole-study results and caveats: From naive to CM, EM and EMRA, diversity decreased and Gini increased.

Germline values: CDR1 DFQATT, CDR2 SNEGSKA (reference sequence). Between the trimmed V and J ends, which lost 0 bases and 8 bases, there was a span of 29 bases. The CDR3 contains 19 residues. A remark on this clonotype: Its target is not known.

Overnight CMV lysate stimulation of fresh PBMCs defined donor CMV status by CD4+ IFNgamma. Cells stained for CD3, CD4, CD8, CD45RA and CD27 were sorted into four subsets. The rearrangement joins TRBV20-1 to TRBJ2-1; perhaps TRBD2 as D (6 bases). Material for sequencing was effector memory CD4+ T cells from blood. Described subset: effector memory, CD45RA- CD27-. The sequence derives from a human donor in good health. CDR3 in DNA: TGCAGTGCTAGAGATAGGGTGGCTAGCGTCTCGATATCCAGCGATGAGCAGTTCTTC. Its translation: CSARDRVASVSISSDEQFF.